The TCR beta chain described here comes from a study of CD8+ T cells in alopecia areata. Study at large: Treatment of the treated patients consisted of oral tofacitinib, 5 to 10 mg twice daily. General observations from the study: Clonality in lesional scalp, especially alopecia totalis/universalis, exceeded that of normal scalp.

As concerns this clone: What it binds is not known.

Germline-derived CDR1 and CDR2 are SGHRS and YFSETQ. The ends lost 4 bases at V and 4 bases at J; junction bases unmatched: 9. The CDR3 has 16 residues. Extracted from the samples, RNA was reverse transcribed into cDNA to serve as the sequencing template. Clones were sequenced by immunoSEQ multiplex PCR, and TCRdb holds only the in-frame ones, with some missing. This sample has some 120,000 clones; around 50% occur once, and the top ten carry 4.5%. Punch biopsies of lesional scalp, plus peripheral blood, were taken from alopecia areata patients. V usage is TRBV5-1 and J usage is TRBJ2-2; 8 bases line up with TRBD1. The sequences come from CD4+ T cells sorted from blood, collected at week 0. The TCR sequence derives from a human donor with alopecia areata. The CDR3 bases are TGCGCCAGCAGCATCTCAGGGGGCGCGGTCACCGGGGAGCTGTTTTTT. Translating it yields CASSISGGAVTGELFF.